These 2 T cell receptor beta chains share one sample of origin, sequenced in a study of blood T cell repertoires in COVID-19. Libraries were prepared by immunoSEQ multiplex PCR; TCRdb keeps only in-frame clonotypes and omits some of them. This sample yields a few hundred thousand clones, of which 80% to 95% are seen a single time; about a fifth belongs to the top ten. The sequenced sample was PBMCs or T cells enriched from blood (not recorded which). These receptors were obtained from a woman aged 25 to 45 who had recovered from COVID-19.

The gene calls are TRBV7-9 and TRBJ1-1; 12 bases map to TRBD1. The V gene end was trimmed by 5 bases and the J gene end by 9 bases; junction bases not matched to a gene: 4. The V gene's germline CDR1 is SEHNR and CDR2 FQNEAQ (reference sequence). The CDR3 contains 13 residues. In nucleotides, the CDR3 is TGTGCCAGCAGCCAGGGGACAGGGGGCCAAGCTTTCTTT. It yields the protein CASSQGTGGQAFF. The variable domain in full, with the rest retrieved from reference TRBV7-9 and TRBJ1-1, is DTGVSQNPRHKITKRGQNVTFRCDPISEHNRLYWYRQTLGQGPEFLTYFQNEAQLEKSRLLSDRFSAERPKGSFSTLEIQRTEQGDSAMYLCASSQGTGGQAFFGQGTRLTVV.

The rearrangement links TRBV28 to TRBJ1-2; D not resolved. The CDR3 spans 12 residues. V was shortened by 3 bases and J by 4 bases, with 6 bases between the two germline ends. The germline V gene has CDR1 MDHEN and CDR2 SYDVKM. This chain's CDR3 is CASSFLRYGYTF. Written as DNA, the CDR3 is TGTGCCAGCAGTTTTCTCCGCTATGGCTACACCTTC.